The TCR beta chain described here comes from a study of radiotherapy plus CTLA-4 blockade in lung cancer. V shed 7 bases, J shed 3 bases, and the junction held 11 bases outside the gene matches. In germline, CDR1 is SGHNT, CDR2 YYREEE (reference sequence). The CDR3 is made up of 15 amino acids. As for this clone: Antigen: not known.

Regarding the study as a whole: Reported findings show early blood T cell clone dynamics, with interferon-beta, best predicted response.

Libraries were prepared by immunoSEQ multiplex PCR; TCRdb keeps only in-frame clonotypes and omits some of them. This sample has more than 75,000 clones; roughly 70% occur once, and the top ten carry over 13%. The chain recombines TRBV5-4 with TRBJ1-2; 8 nucleotides agree with TRBD1. This TCR was sampled from a human donor with non-small cell lung cancer that progressed on radiotherapy plus ipilimumab. The sample was peripheral blood, taken from a patient treated with radiotherapy plus ipilimumab. CDR3 coding DNA: TGTGCCAGCCTGGGAGGACAGGGAGGGGACTATGGCTACACCTTC. It is translated as CASLGGQGGDYGYTF.